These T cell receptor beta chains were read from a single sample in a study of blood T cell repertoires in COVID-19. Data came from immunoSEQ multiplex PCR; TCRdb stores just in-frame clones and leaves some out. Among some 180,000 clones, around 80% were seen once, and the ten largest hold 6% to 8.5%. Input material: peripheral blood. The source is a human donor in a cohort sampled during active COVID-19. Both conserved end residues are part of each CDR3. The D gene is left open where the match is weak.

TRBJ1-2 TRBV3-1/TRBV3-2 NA TGTGCCAGCAGCCCCCTGGCGGTCGGCTATGGCTACACCTTC CASSPLAVGYGYTF
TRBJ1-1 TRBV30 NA TGTGCCTGGAGGGTGAGCACTGAAGCTTTCTTT CAWRVSTEAFF
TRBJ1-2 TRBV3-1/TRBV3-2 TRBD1 TGTGCCACTTTAATCCGGGACAGGGGCTATGGCTACACCTTC CATLIRDRGYGYTF
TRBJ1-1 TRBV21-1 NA TGTGCCAGCAGCAAAGAACACAGGGGGCGAACTGAAGCTTTCTTT CASSKEHRGRTEAFF
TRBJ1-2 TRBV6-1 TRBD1 TGTGCCAGCAGTGAATCAGGGGGCGCATCCGGCTACACCTTC CASSESGGASGYTF
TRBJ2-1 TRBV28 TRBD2 TGTGCCAGCAGTTTATGGGGCTTTAGCGGGGGGGCCCACAATGAGCAGTTCTTC CASSLWGFSGGAHNEQFF
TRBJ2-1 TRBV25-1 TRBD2 TGTGCCAGCAGTGAGGGCGGGGGGGCGAGCAATGAGCAGTTCTTC CASSEGGGASNEQFF
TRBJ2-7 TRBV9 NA TGTGCCAGCAGCCTCAGCCCCACGGGGTTGGGCACCTACGAGCAGTACTTC CASSLSPTGLGTYEQYF
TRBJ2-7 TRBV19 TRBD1 TGTGCCAGTAGTATGTTGGGGACAGGGGCGCGGGAGCAGTACTTC CASSMLGTGAREQYF
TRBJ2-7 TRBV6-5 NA TGTGCCAGCAGGAAGCCGGGACTCTCAAGCGAGCAGTACTTC CASRKPGLSSEQYF
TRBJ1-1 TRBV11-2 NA TGTGCCAGCAGCTTAGGTGGGGGAGGCACTGAAGCTTTCTTT CASSLGGGGTEAFF
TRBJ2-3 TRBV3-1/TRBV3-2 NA TGTGCCAGCAGCCAAGAGGTAATAGACAAACTGTTCACAGATACGCAGTATTTT CASSQEVIDKLFTDTQYF
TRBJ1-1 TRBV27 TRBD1 TGTGCCAGCAGTAAGACTTCCGGGACAGGGAAAGCTTTCTTT CASSKTSGTGKAFF
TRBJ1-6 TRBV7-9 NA TGTGCCAGCAGCTTAAGCGGATCACCCCTCCACTTT CASSLSGSPLHF
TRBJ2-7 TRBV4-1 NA TGCGCCAGCAGCCCCCGACAGGTAACAGGCTCCTACGAGCAGTACTTC CASSPRQVTGSYEQYF
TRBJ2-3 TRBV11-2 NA TGTGCCAGCACCGGGACAAACACAGATACGCAGTATTTT CASTGTNTDTQYF
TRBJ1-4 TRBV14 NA TGTGCCAGCAGCGGGACTGGGGAAAAACTGTTTTTT CASSGTGEKLFF
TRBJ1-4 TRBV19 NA TGTGCCAGTAGTATAGCAGGGATGACTAATGAAAAACTGTTTTTT CASSIAGMTNEKLFF
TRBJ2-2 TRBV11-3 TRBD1 TGTGCCAGCAGCCAGAGGACAGGGGGCACCGGGGAGCTGTTTTTT CASSQRTGGTGELFF